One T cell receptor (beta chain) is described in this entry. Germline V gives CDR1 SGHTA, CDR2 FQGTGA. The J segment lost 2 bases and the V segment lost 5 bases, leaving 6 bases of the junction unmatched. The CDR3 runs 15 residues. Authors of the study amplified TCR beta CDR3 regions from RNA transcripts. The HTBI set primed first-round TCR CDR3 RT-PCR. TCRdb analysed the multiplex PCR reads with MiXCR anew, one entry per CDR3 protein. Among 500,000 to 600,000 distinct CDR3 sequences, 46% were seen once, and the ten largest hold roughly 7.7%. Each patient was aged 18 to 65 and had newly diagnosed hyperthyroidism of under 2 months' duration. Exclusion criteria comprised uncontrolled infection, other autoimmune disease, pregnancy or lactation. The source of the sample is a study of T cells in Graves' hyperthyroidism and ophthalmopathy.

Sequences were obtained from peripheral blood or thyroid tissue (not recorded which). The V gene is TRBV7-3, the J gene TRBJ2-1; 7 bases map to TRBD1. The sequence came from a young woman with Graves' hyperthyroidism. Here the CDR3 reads CASSPRGGTYNEQFF. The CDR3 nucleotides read TGTGCCAGCAGCCCCCGAGGGGGCACCTACAATGAGCAGTTCTTC.